The 23 T cell receptor beta chains listed next were all sequenced from one sample in a study of shared clonotypes between healthy human individuals. Sequenced by immunoSEQ multiplex PCR; TCRdb stores in-frame clones only, minus some. The table records more than 2 million clones, about 94% of them present only once. Material for sequencing was naive CD4+ T cells sorted from blood. Specified subset: CD45RA+ positively selected. Every receptor here comes from a young man in good health.

This rearrangement joins TRBV5-4 to TRBJ2-7; 8 nucleotides line up with TRBD2. J lost 7 bases, V lost 2 bases, and 8 bases had no gene match. Germline V gene lookup returns CDR1 SGHNT and CDR2 YYREEE (reference sequence). The CDR3 spans 14 residues. The CDR3 sequence: CASSFGAGDREQYF. CDR3 nucleotide sequence: TGTGCCAGCAGCTTCGGAGCGGGAGACAGAGAGCAGTACTTC.

The V gene is TRBV6-5, the J gene TRBJ2-7, with TRBD1 identical over 7 bases. This CDR3 is built from 14 residues. Germline V gene lookup returns CDR1 MNHEY and CDR2 SVGAGI. The ends lost 2 bases at V and 5 bases at J; junction bases unmatched: 6. The CDR3 region has the DNA TGTGCCAGCAGTTACGGCAGGGGGTCTAACGAGCAGTACTTC. Translating gives CASSYGRGSNEQYF.

This chain uses TRBV27 with TRBJ2-7; TRBD1 aligns across 7 bases. CDR1 and CDR2 from the germline V gene are MNHEY and SMNVEV (reference sequence). J was trimmed by 0 bases and V by 6 bases; bases with no gene match: 8. This CDR3 comprises 15 residues. The CDR3 region has the DNA TGTGCCAGCAGCCTAATGGGACAGACCTCCTACGAGCAGTACTTC. It translates to CASSLMGQTSYEQYF.

This rearrangement joins TRBV6-6 to TRBJ2-7; D perhaps matches TRBD2 (5 bases). Trimming took off 3 bases at V and 7 bases at J, with 19 bases between the two ends. The CDR3 extends over 15 amino acids. Germline V gives CDR1 MNHNY, CDR2 SVGAGI (reference sequence). This CDR3 is CASSYEGLTSGEQYF. CDR3 sequence (DNA): TGTGCCAGCAGTTATGAGGGCCTCACTTCTGGGGAGCAGTACTTC.

V gene TRBV5-1 combines with J gene TRBJ2-2, with 10 bases fitting TRBD1. V lost 5 bases to trimming and J lost 5 bases; unmatched junction nucleotides: 6. There are 15 residues in the CDR3. CDR1 is SGHRS, CDR2 YFSETQ, per germline. The chain's CDR3 is CASSRQGAKTGELFF. DNA of the CDR3: TGCGCCAGCAGTCGACAGGGGGCTAAGACCGGGGAGCTGTTTTTT.

A word on this clone: Different DNA sequences within this sample yield the same CDR3. This CDR3 is CASSSGGSSYEQYF. In nucleotides, the CDR3 is TGCGCCAGCAGCTCTGGGGGCAGTTCCTACGAGCAGTACTTC. This rearrangement joins TRBV5-1 to TRBJ2-7; possibly TRBD1 for D (6 bases). The CDR3 runs 14 residues. Germline V lookup: CDR1 SGHRS, CDR2 YFSETQ. Trimming removed 3 bases at V and 1 base at J, with 11 bases between. Full variable domain (outside the CDR3, taken from reference TRBV5-1 and TRBJ2-7): KAGVTQTPRYLIKTRGQQVTLSCSPISGHRSVSWYQQTPGQGLQFLFEYFSETQRNKGNFPGRFSGRQFSNSRSEMNVSTLELGDSALYLCASSSGGSSYEQYFGPGTRLTVT.

This sequence joins TRBV5-1 and TRBJ2-7; tentative D call: TRBD2 (5 bases). Trimming removed 3 bases at V and 6 bases at J, with 13 bases between. This CDR3 is built from 13 residues. CDR1 and CDR2 from the germline V gene are SGHRS and YFSETQ. CDR3: CASSSLTSSEQYF. CDR3 nucleotides: TGCGCCAGCAGCTCTCTCACTAGTTCCGAGCAGTACTTC.

Note on this clone: The same CDR3 also results from other DNA sequences found in this sample. V is TRBV5-1 and J is TRBJ2-7; tentative D call: TRBD2 (6 bases). This CDR3 comprises 15 residues. CDR1 is SGHRS and CDR2 is YFSETQ in the germline V gene. V lost 0 bases and J 2 bases, leaving 12 bases between the germline ends. The CDR3 DNA sequence: TGCGCCAGCAGCTTGGGGGGCGGGACGGCCTACGAGCAGTACTTC. It codes for CASSLGGGTAYEQYF.

The V call is TRBV19, the J call TRBJ1-3; unclear D gene. The germline V gene has CDR1 LNHDA and CDR2 SQIVND (reference sequence). This CDR3 is built from 16 residues. Trimming shortened V by 6 bases and J by 2 bases, and 17 bases separated the two germline ends. CDR3 in DNA: TGTGCCAGTAGAAGCGGGCCCGTAGGGCCTGGAAACACCATATATTTT. It yields the protein CASRSGPVGPGNTIYF.

The J gene is TRBJ2-7, the V gene TRBV6-6; maybe TRBD2 (6 bases). The germline V gene has CDR1 MNHNY and CDR2 SVGAGI (reference sequence). The CDR3 consists of 14 residues. V gave up 2 bases and J gave up 3 bases, with 11 bases separating them. The CDR3 here is CASSYAGPIYEQYF. CDR3 nucleotide sequence: TGTGCCAGCAGTTACGCGGGACCTATCTACGAGCAGTACTTC.

The chain recombines TRBV2 with TRBJ2-5; D call uncertain. The CDR3 consists of 13 residues. Per germline, CDR1 SNHLY and CDR2 FYNNEI. V was pared by 4 bases and J by 3 bases, with 9 bases between. As DNA, the CDR3 is TGTGCCAGCAGTGGGCAGAAGGAAGAGACCCAGTACTTC. Translation gives CASSGQKEETQYF. The variable domain in full, completed from reference TRBV2 and TRBJ2-5, reads EPEVTQTPSHQVTQMGQEVILRCVPISNHLYFYWYRQILGQKVEFLVSFYNNEISEKSEIFDDQFSVERPDGSNFTLKIRSTKLEDSAMYFCASSGQKEETQYFGPGTRLLVL.

The V gene is TRBV7-8, the J gene TRBJ1-6; D might be TRBD1 (6 bases). The V and J ends lost 3 bases and 9 bases respectively, with 12 bases between them. Germline assignment: CDR1 SGHVS and CDR2 FQNEAQ. There are 14 residues in the CDR3. DNA of the CDR3: TGTGCCAGCAGCTTTTCAGGGGAATCTTCACCCCTCCACTTT. It specifies CASSFSGESSPLHF. Full variable domain (missing parts from reference TRBV7-8 and TRBJ1-6): GAGVSQSPRYKVAKRGQDVALRCDPISGHVSLFWYQQALGQGPEFLTYFQNEAQLDKSGLPSDRFFAERPEGSVSTLKIQRTQQEDSAVYLCASSFSGESSPLHFGNGTRLTVT.

The J gene is TRBJ2-3, the V gene TRBV4-1; no reliable D call. In germline, CDR1 is MGHRA, CDR2 YSYEKL. The CDR3 totals 14 residues. Between the trimmed V and J ends, which lost 3 bases and 6 bases, there was a span of 13 bases. CDR3 loop: CASSHPLSSDTQYF. Here the CDR3 DNA reads TGCGCCAGCAGCCACCCCCTTAGTTCGGATACGCAGTATTTT.

This clone has just one count. The chain links TRBV6-1 to TRBJ1-5; D unresolved. The CDR3 covers 14 residues. The germline gives CDR1 MNHNS, CDR2 SASEGT. V shed 3 bases and J shed 8 bases, with 14 bases lying between them. CDR3 loop: CASSEGWGIEPQHF. CDR3 coding DNA: TGTGCCAGCAGTGAGGGCTGGGGAATAGAGCCCCAGCATTTT.

V usage is TRBV2 and J usage is TRBJ1-1; D is ambiguous. Trimming cost V 0 bases and J 10 bases, with 12 bases left between them. The CDR3 contains 13 residues. Germline V gives CDR1 SNHLY, CDR2 FYNNEI. The CDR3 is CASSEALERGAFF. In DNA form, the CDR3 reads TGTGCCAGCAGTGAAGCGCTTGAGAGAGGAGCTTTCTTT.

This chain links TRBV5-6 with TRBJ1-3; D is perhaps TRBD1 (5 bases). Per germline, CDR1 SGHDT and CDR2 YYEEEE. The ends were cut back, 4 bases at V and 2 bases at J, with 13 bases in the middle. This CDR3 is 15 amino acids long. Here the CDR3 DNA reads TGTGCCAGCAGCCGGACGGACAAAGCTGGAAACACCATATATTTT. It encodes CASSRTDKAGNTIYF. Full variable domain (remainder filled in from reference TRBV5-6 and TRBJ1-3): DAGVTQSPTHLIKTRGQQVTLRCSPKSGHDTVSWYQQALGQGPQFIFQYYEEEERQRGNFPDRFSGHQFPNYSSELNVNALLLGDSALYLCASSRTDKAGNTIYFGEGSWLTVV.

The chain employs TRBV4-3 and TRBJ1-2; D is perhaps TRBD1 (5 bases). V was cut by 0 bases and J by 7 bases, with 12 bases left in between. There are 14 residues in the CDR3. The germline CDR1 and CDR2 sequences are LGHNA and YSLEER. CDR3 amino acids: CASSQDSWGSGYTF. The CDR3 region has the DNA TGCGCCAGCAGCCAAGATAGTTGGGGGAGTGGCTACACCTTC.

Remarks on this clone: The same CDR3 can be traced to other DNA sequences in this sample. The J gene is TRBJ2-7, the V gene TRBV4-2; D remains unclear. Germline-derived CDR1 and CDR2 are LGHNA and YNFKEQ. The CDR3 is 12 residues long. The ends were cut back, 0 bases at V and 7 bases at J, with 7 bases in the middle. The CDR3 protein is CASSQDLGEQYF. As DNA, the CDR3 is TGTGCCAGCAGCCAAGATCTGGGGGAGCAGTACTTC.

This clone was counted between two and nine times. V usage is TRBV7-3 and J usage is TRBJ2-5; no clear D gene. From germline, CDR1 is SGHTA and CDR2 FQGTGA. CDR3 size: 13 residues. V lost 0 bases and J 4 bases, leaving 6 bases between the germline ends. CDR3 nucleotide sequence: TGTGCCAGCAGCTTAACGCCCCGAGAGACCCAGTACTTC. Its protein is CASSLTPRETQYF.

The gene calls are TRBV2 and TRBJ2-3, with TRBD2 as a possible D gene (6 bases). Trimming took off 8 bases at V and 9 bases at J, with 24 bases between the two ends. Looked up from germline, CDR1 is SNHLY and CDR2 is FYNNEI. This CDR3 has 15 amino acids. The CDR3 coding sequence is TGTGCCAGCGAGGCTAACGGGGCCCCCGGAGGGACGCAGTATTTT. It translates to CASEANGAPGGTQYF.

This chain joins TRBV7-2 and TRBJ2-7; D may be TRBD1 or TRBD2 (5 bases each). The length of the CDR3 is 15 residues. V gave up 5 bases and J gave up 6 bases, with 20 bases separating them. From germline, CDR1 is SGHTA and CDR2 FQGNSA. CDR3 in DNA: TGTGCCAGCAGCCGAGGGACCCTCGTCCTTGGCGAGCAGTACTTC. As protein: CASSRGTLVLGEQYF.

The genes are TRBV7-8 and TRBJ2-7; no reliable D call. Trimming pared 5 bases from V and 1 base from J, leaving 21 bases between. This CDR3 contains 17 residues. Germline CDR1 reads SGHVS; CDR2 reads FQNEAQ. The CDR3 DNA is TGTGCCAGCAGCCCCGGGTACCTCATTGCGTATTCCTACGAGCAGTACTTC. As protein: CASSPGYLIAYSYEQYF.

The chain joins TRBV30 to TRBJ2-2; 7 bases line up with TRBD1. CDR1 is GTSNPN and CDR2 is SVGIG in the germline V gene (reference sequence). With 4 bases clipped from V and 5 bases from J, the junction kept 7 bases outside the gene matches. CDR3 length: 14 residues. In DNA form, the CDR3 reads TGTGCCTGGACCCGACAGGGAGTGACCGGGGAGCTGTTTTTT. Encoded protein: CAWTRQGVTGELFF.